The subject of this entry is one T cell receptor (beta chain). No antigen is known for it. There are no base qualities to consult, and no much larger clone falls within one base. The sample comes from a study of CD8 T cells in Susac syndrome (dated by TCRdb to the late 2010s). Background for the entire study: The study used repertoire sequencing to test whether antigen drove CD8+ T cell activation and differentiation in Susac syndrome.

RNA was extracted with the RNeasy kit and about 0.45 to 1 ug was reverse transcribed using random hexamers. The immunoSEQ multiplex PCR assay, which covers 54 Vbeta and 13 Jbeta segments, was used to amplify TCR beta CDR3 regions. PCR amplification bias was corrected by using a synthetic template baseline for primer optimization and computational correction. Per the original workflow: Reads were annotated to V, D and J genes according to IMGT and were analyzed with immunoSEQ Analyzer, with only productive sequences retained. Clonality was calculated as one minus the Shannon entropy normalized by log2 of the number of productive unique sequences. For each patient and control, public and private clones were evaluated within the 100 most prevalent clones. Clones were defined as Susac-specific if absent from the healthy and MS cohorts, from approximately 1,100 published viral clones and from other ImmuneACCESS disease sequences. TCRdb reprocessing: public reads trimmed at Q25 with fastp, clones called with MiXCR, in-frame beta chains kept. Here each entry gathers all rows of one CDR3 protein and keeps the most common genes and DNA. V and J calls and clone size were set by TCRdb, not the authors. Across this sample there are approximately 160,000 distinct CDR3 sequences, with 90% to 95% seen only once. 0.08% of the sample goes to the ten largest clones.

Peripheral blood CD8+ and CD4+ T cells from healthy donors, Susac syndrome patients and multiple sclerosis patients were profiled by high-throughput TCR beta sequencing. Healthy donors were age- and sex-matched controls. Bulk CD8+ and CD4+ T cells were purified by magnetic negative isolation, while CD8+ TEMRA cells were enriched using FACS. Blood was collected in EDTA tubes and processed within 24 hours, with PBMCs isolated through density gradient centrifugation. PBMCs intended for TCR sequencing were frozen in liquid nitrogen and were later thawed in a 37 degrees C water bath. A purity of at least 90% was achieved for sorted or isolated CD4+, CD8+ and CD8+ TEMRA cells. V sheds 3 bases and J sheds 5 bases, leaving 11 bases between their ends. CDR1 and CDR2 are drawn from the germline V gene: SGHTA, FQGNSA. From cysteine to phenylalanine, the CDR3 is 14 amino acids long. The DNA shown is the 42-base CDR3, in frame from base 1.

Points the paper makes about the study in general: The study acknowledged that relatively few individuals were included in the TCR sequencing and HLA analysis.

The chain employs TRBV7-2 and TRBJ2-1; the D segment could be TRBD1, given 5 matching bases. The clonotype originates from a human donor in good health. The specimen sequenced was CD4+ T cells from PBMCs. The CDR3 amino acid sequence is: CASSLVQGHNEQFF. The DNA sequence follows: TGTGCCAGCAGCTTGGTGCAGGGCCACAATGAGCAGTTCTTC.